Presented here are 2 T cell receptor beta chains from one specimen sequenced in a study of T cells in Graves' hyperthyroidism and ophthalmopathy. The TCR beta CDR3 regions underwent amplification using RNA transcripts as the source. The HTBI primer set was used in a first-round RT-PCR of the TCR CDR3. TCRdb called the multiplex PCR reads again in MiXCR, with one record for every CDR3 protein. The sample yields nearly 110,000 distinct CDR3 sequences, roughly 15% seen once. Sequenced material: blood. Source of these receptors: a woman in her 50s with Graves' hyperthyroidism.

This clonotype has a count of ten or more. J is TRBJ2-1 and V is TRBV27; D is possibly TRBD2 (7 bases). V was cut by 3 bases and J by 10 bases, with 16 bases left in between. Germline values: CDR1 MNHEY, CDR2 SMNVEV (reference sequence). The CDR3 has 14 residues. The CDR3, as DNA: TGTGCCAGCAGTTTGTTCAGGGAGGGGGAGGAGCAGTTCTTC. Encoded protein: CASSLFREGEEQFF.

This clonotype was seen ten or more times. The J gene is TRBJ2-1, the V gene TRBV5-1; TRBD2 matches at 16 bases. The junction had 11 bases not matched to a gene; V was cut back by 5 bases and J by 15 bases. The CDR3 is 15 amino acids. Per germline, CDR1 SGHRS and CDR2 YFSETQ. The CDR3: CASRPGTGTSGRVFF. In DNA, the CDR3 is TGCGCCAGCAGACCCGGGACAGGGACTAGCGGGAGGGTGTTCTTC.